A single sample is the source of the 18 T cell receptor beta chains below, sequenced in a study of Graves' ophthalmopathy and Graves' hyperthyroidism. From RNA, the CDR3 regions of TCR beta chains were amplified and sequenced. HTBI primers primed a first-round RT-PCR, and a second-round multiplex PCR followed. MiXCR, applied by TCRdb to the multiplex PCR reads, yields one record per CDR3 protein. This repertoire shows some 1.1 million distinct CDR3 sequences, 35% to 45% found once; its top ten account for over 8.5%. The sample taken for sequencing was peripheral blood or thyroid tissue (not recorded which). Every receptor here comes from an adult man with Graves' hyperthyroidism.

This clonotype was counted many times. The chain has TRBV7-2 and TRBJ2-7; 9 bases are shared with TRBD2. The germline CDR1 and CDR2 sequences are SGHTA and FQGNSA. This CDR3 contains 16 residues. V dropped 0 bases and J dropped 3; count of bases not matched to a gene: 6. DNA for the CDR3: TGTGCCAGCAGCTTAGCAGCGACTAGCGGAGGCTACGAGCAGTACTTC. Translation: CASSLAATSGGYEQYF.

This rearrangement joins TRBV6-7 to TRBJ2-2; no firm D call. TRBV6-7 is filed as an ORF, its function uncertain. V was clipped by 1 base and J by 8 bases, with 5 bases between them. This CDR3 spans 12 amino acids. The CDR3 coding sequence is TGTGCCAGCAGTTACTTACAAGGGGAGCTGTTTTTT. Encoded protein: CASSYLQGELFF.

The table lists this clonotype with many counts. This chain joins TRBV7-9 and TRBJ1-5; D perhaps matches TRBD1 (5 bases). The CDR3 has 15 amino acids. Germline lookup yields CDR1 SEHNR and CDR2 FQNEAQ (reference sequence). The ends were cut back, 1 base at V and 1 base at J, with 8 bases in the middle. The CDR3 loop reads CASSLGQMSNQPQHF. The CDR3 nucleotides are TGTGCCAGCAGCTTAGGACAGATGAGCAATCAGCCCCAGCATTTT.

This chain uses TRBV14 with TRBJ2-5; 9 positions agree with TRBD1. Germline V CDR1 and CDR2: SGHDN, FVKESK. The trim removed 3 bases at V and 13 bases at J, leaving 18 bases unmatched. This CDR3 contains 16 residues. The CDR3 DNA reads TGTGCCAGCAGCCACCGAACTTTAGGGACAGGGAATTCCCCGTACTTC. Translating gives CASSHRTLGTGNSPYF.

This clonotype was counted many times. V gene TRBV14 combines with J gene TRBJ2-7; a weak D match, TRBD1 (6 bases). CDR1 and CDR2 from the germline V gene are SGHDN and FVKESK. The CDR3 has 12 amino acids. With 6 bases removed from V and 5 bases from J, the gap between germline ends came to 11 bases. The DNA of the CDR3 is TGTGCCAGCAGTCAGGGGAGAGACGAGCAGTACTTC. It yields the protein CASSQGRDEQYF. The variable domain in full, with the rest retrieved from reference TRBV14 and TRBJ2-7, is EAGVTQFPSHSVIEKGQTVTLRCDPISGHDNLYWYRRVMGKEIKFLLHFVKESKQDESGMPNNRFLAERTGGTYSTLKVQPAELEDSGVYFCASSQGRDEQYFGPGTRLTVT.

The chain employs TRBV18 and TRBJ2-5; 7 bases agree with TRBD1. The J segment lost 9 bases and the V segment lost 4 bases, leaving 14 bases of the junction unmatched. The germline V gene has CDR1 KGHSH and CDR2 LQKENI. CDR3 length equals 15 residues. The CDR3 bases are TGTGCCAGCTCACAAGACAGGGTGCGCAATCAGCCCCAGTACTTC. Amino acids: CASSQDRVRNQPQYF.

This clonotype showed up many times. The gene calls are TRBV20-1 and TRBJ1-6, with D unresolved. V lost 0 bases, J lost 8 bases, and 11 bases lay in between. The CDR3 has 14 amino acids. CDR1 is DFQATT, CDR2 SNEGSKA, per germline (reference sequence). In DNA form, the CDR3 reads TGCAGTGCTAGAGATCTCGGGCCCGATTCACCCCTCCACTTT. Amino acid sequence: CSARDLGPDSPLHF.

This clonotype was recorded a few times. This chain connects TRBV6-2 or TRBV6-3 to TRBJ2-7; the D is unclear. The length of the CDR3 is 14 residues. The V gene lost 2 bases and the J gene lost 3 bases, with 11 bases spanning the gap. The V gene's germline CDR1 is MNHEY and CDR2 SVGEGT. The CDR3 sequence: CASSYRAVGYEQYF. The CDR3 bases are TGTGCCAGCAGTTACCGGGCAGTCGGCTACGAGCAGTACTTC.

The rearrangement joins TRBV20-1 to TRBJ1-1; the D gene is possibly TRBD1 (5 bases). Germline lookup yields CDR1 DFQATT and CDR2 SNEGSKA (reference sequence). Trimming took off 4 bases at V and 4 bases at J, with 16 bases between the two ends. There are 14 residues in the CDR3. The CDR3 reads CSAKPPNRPTEAFF. For the CDR3, the DNA is TGCAGTGCTAAACCCCCCAACAGGCCCACTGAAGCTTTCTTT.

This clonotype showed up just a few times. The chain has TRBV7-8 and TRBJ2-5; 8 nucleotides agree with TRBD1. With the DNA end fitting TRBJ2-1 better, the J assignment may be wrong. This CDR3 has 15 residues. From germline, CDR1 is SGHVS and CDR2 FQNEAQ. In DNA form, the CDR3 reads TGTGCCAGCAGCTTGTTGACAGGGGTTAGGGAGACCCAGTTCTTC. Translating gives CASSLLTGVRETQFF.

This clonotype was recorded many times. The gene calls are TRBV9 and TRBJ1-6, with D unresolved. The CDR3 loop spans 15 amino acids. The ends were cut back, 0 bases at V and 6 bases at J, with 10 bases in the middle. Germline V gives CDR1 SGDLS, CDR2 YYNGEE. This CDR3 is CASSVEDEGNSPLHF. The CDR3 DNA reads TGTGCCAGCAGCGTAGAGGATGAGGGTAATTCACCCCTCCACTTT. Variable domain in full (rest from reference TRBV9 and TRBJ1-6): DSGVTQTPKHLITATGQRVTLRCSPRSGDLSVYWYQQSLDQGLQFLIQYYNGEERAKGNILERFSAQQFPDLHSELNLSSLELGDSALYFCASSVEDEGNSPLHFGNGTRLTVT.

This clonotype was detected ten times or more. The V and J genes are TRBV24-1 and TRBJ2-7; 9 nucleotides align to TRBD2. The ends lost 8 bases at V and 1 base at J; junction bases unmatched: 8. Germline CDR1 and CDR2: KGHDR and SFDVKD. This CDR3 spans 15 amino acids. CDR3 residues: CATKALAGRSYEQYF. CDR3 sequence (DNA): TGTGCCACCAAGGCCCTAGCGGGACGTTCCTACGAGCAGTACTTC.

About this clonotype: Compared with germline, one end of the junction differs, possibly owing to a read error. This chain joins TRBV25-1 and TRBJ2-6, with a possible D match to TRBD2 (6 bases). CDR1 MGHDK and CDR2 SYGVNS come from the germline V gene. The CDR3 covers 16 residues. This CDR3 is CTSRIAENSGANVLTF. The CDR3 DNA sequence: TGTACCAGCAGGATAGCGGAGAACTCTGGGGCCAACGTCCTGACTTTC.

The chain joins TRBV29-1 to TRBJ2-6; D is unresolved. CDR1 and CDR2 (germline): SQVTM, ANQGSEA. This CDR3 is built from 14 residues. Trimming shortened V by 4 bases and J by 0 bases, and 7 bases separated the two germline ends. This CDR3 reads CSVAADSGANVLTF. The CDR3 DNA follows: TGCAGCGTTGCGGCCGACTCTGGGGCCAACGTCCTGACTTTC.

The rearrangement uses TRBV6-5 and TRBJ2-2, with 9 bases identical to TRBD2. The CDR3 covers 13 residues. Germline CDR1 is MNHEY and CDR2 is SVGAGI. With V trimmed by 10 bases and J by 6 bases, 6 bases remained unmatched. Here the CDR3 reads CATDAGGSGELFF. The DNA of the CDR3 is TGTGCCACCGACGCGGGGGGGTCCGGGGAGCTGTTTTTT.

The genes are TRBV6-5 and TRBJ2-7, with a tentative D call TRBD1 (5 bases). The CDR3 is made up of 14 amino acids. The germline V and J ends were trimmed by 2 bases and 6 bases, with 14 bases remaining between them. CDR1 is MNHEY and CDR2 is SVGAGI in the germline V gene. CDR3 sequence: CASSYGPQGREQYF. The CDR3 region has the DNA TGTGCCAGCAGTTACGGGCCCCAGGGCCGCGAGCAGTACTTC.

This clonotype was observed at least ten times. The chain combines TRBV25-1 with TRBJ2-7; the D is unclear. Per the germline V gene, CDR1 is MGHDK and CDR2 is SYGVNS. The CDR3 extends over 11 amino acids. Trimming cost V 8 bases and J 3 bases, with 8 bases left between them. Here the CDR3 reads CASQKNYEQYF. The DNA for the CDR3 is TGTGCCAGCCAGAAAAACTACGAGCAGTACTTC.

This clonotype was detected ten times or more. The J gene is TRBJ2-5, the V gene TRBV4-2; D perhaps matches TRBD1 (5 bases). The CDR3 is 15 residues long. V was trimmed by 1 base and J by 5 bases, leaving 14 bases between them. The V gene's germline CDR1 is LGHNA and CDR2 YNFKEQ. This CDR3 is CASSQGAGPDETQYF. The CDR3 DNA reads TGTGCCAGCAGCCAAGGAGCAGGGCCCGATGAGACCCAGTACTTC.